This T cell receptor (beta chain) was obtained from a study of cytomegalovirus exposure and HLA in healthy donors. Use of 60 Vbeta and 13 Jbeta primers characterized the PCR. The table came from immunoSEQ multiplex PCR; TCRdb's copy has only in-frame clones and leaves some out. This table holds approximately 180,000 clones, roughly 86% found once. General study results and limits: The study had only CMV serostatus as immune exposure information.

The CDR3 has 15 amino acids. V was clipped by 4 bases and J by 2 bases, with 15 bases between them. Germline values: CDR1 SGDLS, CDR2 YYNGEE. Note on this clone: The target antigen is unknown.

Material: PBMCs. V and J are TRBV9 and TRBJ1-1, with D possibly TRBD1 on 5 matching bases. The TCR originated in a girl between 10 and 17 years old in good health and CMV-seropositive. The CDR3 spells CASSLLGGTNTEAFF. CDR3 bases: TGTGCCAGCAGCCTCTTGGGGGGGACCAACACTGAAGCTTTCTTT.